This is a list of T cell receptor beta chains from one sample in a study of blood T cells in healthy people across ages. MiXCR, run by TCRdb on the 5' RACE reads, gives a single entry per CDR3 protein. Altogether approximately 1.5 million distinct CDR3 sequences are present, 30% to 40% being singletons, with the ten largest covering roughly 10%. The sequenced sample consisted of blood. These receptors all come from a woman aged 25-40 years in good health. CDR3s include the opening cysteine and the closing phenylalanine or tryptophan. The order of the fields is D gene, clone size, V gene, J gene, CDR3 DNA, CDR3 protein. The D gene is left open where the match is weak. The size of a clone is reported for some rows only, either as once, few or many, or as a class for expanded clones.

>NA|once|TRBV5-5|TRBJ2-1
TGTGCCAGCATCAACGAGGGGCGACTGTTCTTC
CASINEGRLFF
>NA|many|TRBV7-2|TRBJ2-7
TGTGCCAGCAGCACGGGACTTTGGGGGAGTTCCTACGAGCAGTACTTC
CASSTGLWGSSYEQYF
>TRBD1|NA|TRBV6-1|TRBJ2-7
TGTGCCAGCAGTGAAGAAGAGGGGGACAGCTCCTACGAGCAGTACTTC
CASSEEEGDSSYEQYF
>TRBD2|few|TRBV10-2|TRBJ2-1
TGCGCCAGCAGTGACTCCTCCCTAGCGGGGTACAATGAGCAGTTCTTC
CASSDSSLAGYNEQFF
>TRBD1|few|TRBV6-5|TRBJ1-5
TGTGCCAGCAGTTGGGGACAGTCCAACCAGCCCCAGCATTTT
CASSWGQSNQPQHF
>TRBD2|few|TRBV3-1|TRBJ2-3
TGTGCCAGCAGCCAAGTAGCGGGAGGGCCCACAGATACGCAGTATTTT
CASSQVAGGPTDTQYF
>NA|NA|TRBV30|TRBJ2-1
TGTGCCTGGAGGACCCTATCCTACAATGAGCAGTTCTTC
CAWRTLSYNEQFF
>NA|NA|TRBV18|TRBJ1-2
TGTGCCAGCTCACCATACAGGGCGGCGACTAACTATGGCTACACCTTC
CASSPYRAATNYGYTF
>TRBD2|NA|TRBV20-1|TRBJ2-5
TGCAGTGCTAGTGGGACTTATAGCGGGGTTGAGGAGACCCAGTACTTC
CSASGTYSGVEETQYF
>NA|NA|TRBV28|TRBJ2-2
TGTGCCAGCAGTGTAAATATGAACACCGGGGAGCTGTTTTTT
CASSVNMNTGELFF
>TRBD2|NA|TRBV28|TRBJ2-1
TGTGCCAGCAGTTCACAGCGGGAGGAGTCCTACAATGAGCAGTTCTTC
CASSSQREESYNEQFF
>TRBD2|few|TRBV7-8|TRBJ2-1
TGTGCCAGCAGCTTAGCCCTAGCGGGAGTATCCAACAATGAGCAGTTCTTC
CASSLALAGVSNNEQFF
>NA|NA|TRBV28|TRBJ1-2
TGTGCCAGCAGTTCGGCCATCGGGAGTCTCTATGGCTACACCTTC
CASSSAIGSLYGYTF
>NA|once|TRBV7-6|TRBJ1-4
TGTGCCAGCAGCACCCAAGGGGCCTTCACAACTAATGAAAAACTGTTTTTT
CASSTQGAFTTNEKLFF
>TRBD1|NA|TRBV5-1|TRBJ1-4
TGCGCCAGCAGTATGGACAGGGATGAAAAACTGTTTTTT
CASSMDRDEKLFF
>TRBD2|few|TRBV12-3/TRBV12-4|TRBJ2-7
TGTGCCAGCAGTCCCTCCGGGACTAGCGGGAGGGCCCACGAGCAGTACTTC
CASSPSGTSGRAHEQYF
>TRBD2|few|TRBV9|TRBJ2-7
TGTGCCAGCAGCACTAGCGGGAAGTACGAGCAGTACTTC
CASSTSGKYEQYF
>NA|few|TRBV20-1|TRBJ1-2
TGCAGTGCTAGTGACGGACACTATGGCTACACCTTC
CSASDGHYGYTF
>TRBD1|once|TRBV6-1|TRBJ1-5
TGTGCCAGCAGTGAATTCGGGACAGCCAACAATCAGCCCCAGCATTTT
CASSEFGTANNQPQHF
>NA|NA|TRBV13|TRBJ2-7
TGTGCCAGCAACTTAACGCTGAGTCCCTCCTACGAGCAGTACTTC
CASNLTLSPSYEQYF
>NA|NA|TRBV20-1|TRBJ2-7
TGCAGTGCTAGAGGTTATGGGGGGAGGGGGAACGAGCAGTACTTC
CSARGYGGRGNEQYF
>TRBD1|NA|TRBV20-1|TRBJ1-5
TGCAGTGCTTTAGACAGGGGCGACAATCAGCCCCAGCATTTT
CSALDRGDNQPQHF
>TRBD1|few|TRBV4-2|TRBJ1-1
TGTGCCAGCAGCCAAGTCTACGGACAGGGGAACACTGAAGCTTTCTTT
CASSQVYGQGNTEAFF
>TRBD1|NA|TRBV5-1|TRBJ2-7
TGCGCCAGCAGCTTGGGGGGACAGGAGTACGCCGAGCAGTACTTC
CASSLGGQEYAEQYF
>TRBD2|NA|TRBV2|TRBJ2-1
TGTGCCAGCAGGATCCTTCCTAGCGGGAGGGTCAATGAGCAGTTCTTC
CASRILPSGRVNEQFF
>NA|NA|TRBV29-1|TRBJ1-4
TGCAGCGTTGGAGGGGGAAATAATGAAGAACTGTTTTTT
CSVGGGNNEELFF
>TRBD1|NA|TRBV6-1|TRBJ2-7
TGTGCCAGCACCGACAGGGCCTCCTACGAGCAGTACTTC
CASTDRASYEQYF
>TRBD2|NA|TRBV27|TRBJ2-4
TGTGCCAGCAGTGGGGGACTAGGGGTAAACATTCAGTACTTC
CASSGGLGVNIQYF
>TRBD2|NA|TRBV2|TRBJ2-3
TGTGCCAGCAGTGATTTTCTAGCGGGGGGGGAGGACACAGATACGCAGTATTTT
CASSDFLAGGEDTDTQYF
>NA|NA|TRBV27|TRBJ2-7
TGTGCCAGCAGTTTGGCAAGGTCGTGGGGAGAGCAGTACTTC
CASSLARSWGEQYF
>NA|few|TRBV5-1|TRBJ1-1
TGCGCCAGCAGCTTGGAAGTAGCAGGGAGTGAAGCTTTCTTT
CASSLEVAGSEAFF
>TRBD2|few|TRBV13|TRBJ2-3
TGTGCCAGCAGCCAAACTAGCGGTTCTGCGGATACGCAGTATTTT
CASSQTSGSADTQYF
>TRBD2|NA|TRBV20-1|TRBJ2-7
TGCAGTGCTAGAGATCAGCGGGGGTACGTCGAGCAGTACTTC
CSARDQRGYVEQYF
>NA|NA|TRBV11-2|TRBJ2-7
TGTGCCAGCAGCTTAGTAGTAGGCCGAATATCCTACGAGCAGTACTTC
CASSLVVGRISYEQYF
>TRBD2|few|TRBV7-6|TRBJ2-1
TGTGCCAGCAGCACTACTAGCGGGGGACACAATGAGCAGTTCTTC
CASSTTSGGHNEQFF
>TRBD1|few|TRBV7-8|TRBJ2-7
TGTGCCAGCAGCTTAGACAGGGGGGCTGCGAACGAGCAGTACTTC
CASSLDRGAANEQYF
>TRBD1|few|TRBV5-1|TRBJ2-7
TGCGCCAGCAGCATGGGACAGGGGACCTACGAGCAGTACTTC
CASSMGQGTYEQYF
>NA|NA|TRBV6-4|TRBJ1-1
TGTGCCAGCAGTGAGACCTGGGGAACTGAAGCTTTCTTT
CASSETWGTEAFF
>NA|NA|TRBV6-5|TRBJ1-1
TGTGCCAGCAGTTACTCGACCTTTAAGGACACTGGAGCTTTCTTT
CASSYSTFKDTGAFF
>TRBD2|once|TRBV12-3/TRBV12-4|TRBJ2-3
TGTGCCAGCAGTCTATGGACTAGCGGGGGCCTCACAGGTACGCAGTATTTT
CASSLWTSGGLTGTQYF
>NA|NA|TRBV3-1|TRBJ2-7
TGTGCCAGCAGCCAAGATTCTAGTTTCGAGCAGTACTTC
CASSQDSSFEQYF
>NA|NA|TRBV9|TRBJ1-4
TGTGCCAGCAGCACATCCGGAGGTCATGAAAAACTGTTTTTT
CASSTSGGHEKLFF
>NA|few|TRBV6-4|TRBJ1-6
TGTGCCAGCAGTGAGCCGGGGGCCCCCACCGGGGACAATAATTCACCCCTCCACTTT
CASSEPGAPTGDNNSPLHF
>NA|NA|TRBV7-3|TRBJ2-1
TGTGCCAGCAGCTTATATGGAAGCGGACTCTTAGGGAATGAGCAGTTCTTC
CASSLYGSGLLGNEQFF
>TRBD1|NA|TRBV12-3/TRBV12-4|TRBJ1-4
TGTGCCAGCAGCCCGCTCCCGGGACAGGGATATGAAAAACTGTTTTTT
CASSPLPGQGYEKLFF
>NA|NA|TRBV27|TRBJ2-7
TGTGCCAGCAGTGAACGGTCCCCGACCTACGAGCAGTACTTC
CASSERSPTYEQYF
>TRBD2|NA|TRBV5-1|TRBJ2-1
TGCGCCAGCCTACGGGGGGGCCCCTACAATGAGCAGTTCTTC
CASLRGGPYNEQFF
>TRBD2|NA|TRBV9|TRBJ2-3
TGTGCCAGCAGCGTAGAGAAGCGGGGGGGTACAGATACGCAGTATTTT
CASSVEKRGGTDTQYF
>NA|many|TRBV29-1|TRBJ2-3
TGCAGCTCCAGGGGTCCAACTAGCACAGATACGCAGTATTTT
CSSRGPTSTDTQYF
>NA|NA|TRBV20-1|TRBJ2-7
TGCAGTGCTAGAGATGTGGACTTGGTCTCCTACGAGCAGTACTTC
CSARDVDLVSYEQYF
>NA|few|TRBV5-1|TRBJ2-3
TGCGCCAGCAGCCCGGGGGCGGCTAGCACAGATACGCAGTATTTT
CASSPGAASTDTQYF
>NA|NA|TRBV6-1|TRBJ1-4
TGTGCCAGCAGTGAGGAGGCCAGCGATGAAAAACTGTTTTTT
CASSEEASDEKLFF
>TRBD1|NA|TRBV6-6|TRBJ1-2
TGTGCCAGCACTCCGGGACAGGGATACGGCTACACCTTC
CASTPGQGYGYTF
>TRBD2|NA|TRBV3-1|TRBJ2-2
TGTGCCAGCACTCAACTAGCGGGGCCATCCCGGAACACCGGGGAGCTGTTTTTT
CASTQLAGPSRNTGELFF
>TRBD1|once|TRBV6-5|TRBJ2-7
TGTGCCGGCGCCATGGGGACAGGGGGGTACGAGCAGTACTTC
CAGAMGTGGYEQYF
>NA|NA|TRBV20-1|TRBJ2-4
TGCAGTGGGTGGGTAGCGGAAAACATTCAGTACTTC
CSGWVAENIQYF
>TRBD1|few|TRBV3-1|TRBJ1-1
TGTGCCAGCAGCCAGACAGGGGGCAGATTTGACACTGAAGCTTTCTTT
CASSQTGGRFDTEAFF